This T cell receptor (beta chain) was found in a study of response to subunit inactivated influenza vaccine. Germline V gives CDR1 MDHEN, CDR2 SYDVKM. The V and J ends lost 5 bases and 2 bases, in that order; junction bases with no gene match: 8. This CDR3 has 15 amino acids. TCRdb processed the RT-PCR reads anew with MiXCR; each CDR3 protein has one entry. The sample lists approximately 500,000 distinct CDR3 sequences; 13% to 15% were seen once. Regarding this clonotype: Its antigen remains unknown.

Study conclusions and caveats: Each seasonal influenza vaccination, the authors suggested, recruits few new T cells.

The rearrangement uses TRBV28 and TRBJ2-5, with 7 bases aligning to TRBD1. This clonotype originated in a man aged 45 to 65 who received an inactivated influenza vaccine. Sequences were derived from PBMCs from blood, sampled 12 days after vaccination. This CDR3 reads CASSPSDRSQETQYF. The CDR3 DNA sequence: TGTGCCAGCAGTCCCTCGGACAGGAGTCAAGAGACCCAGTACTTC.